This section outlines one TCR beta chain sequence together with its context. The antigen is not known. Sequenced by immunoSEQ multiplex PCR; TCRdb stores in-frame clones only, minus some. The sample holds 150,000 or so clones, 90% seen once. The record originates from a study of T cell responses to AZD1222 COVID-19 vaccine. Study outcomes and limitations: Spike-specific TCR breadth and depth rose after two AZD1222 doses. Mapped onto spike, vaccine-associated CD4 TCRs spanned it and were dominant at 160-218 and 743-854. Possibly, clonal diversity was underestimated; donors were largely white British and included more females. At baseline, just five to seven AZD1222 recipients tested seropositive.

V shed 1 base, J shed 2 bases, and the junction held 5 bases outside the gene matches. The germline V gene has CDR1 SEHNR and CDR2 FQNEAQ (reference sequence). CDR3 size: 16 residues. V is TRBV7-9 and J is TRBJ2-3; 8 bases map to TRBD2. The sample in question was peripheral blood, obtained 28 days after the second AZD1222 dose. The TCR was taken from an adult who received the AZD1222 COVID-19 vaccine. Here the CDR3 reads CASSLGAGADTDTQYF. DNA of the CDR3: TGTGCCAGCAGCTTAGGAGCGGGGGCCGACACAGATACGCAGTATTTT.